These T cell receptor beta chains were read from a single sample in a study of T-cell memory formation after mild COVID-19. TCRdb called the 5' RACE reads again in MiXCR, with one record for every CDR3 protein. The sample yields 450,000 to 650,000 distinct CDR3 sequences, just over 20% seen once. Sequencing was performed on PBMCs or a T cell subset sorted from them (not recorded which). The source of these receptors is an adult woman who had mild COVID-19 (a few samples of this study predate the infection). Cell type and time point are not known. Each CDR3 is given without its conserved first and last residue. The size field is filled for only some rows; it gives once, few, many or a size class.

ASSQETIGTGGYEQY	few	TRBV4-1	TRBJ2-7
VAQIKGVGQGYNEQF	few	TRBV24-1	TRBJ2-1
ASSSGTHILETQY	once	TRBV5-1	TRBJ2-5
ASSRSDNQPQH	NA	TRBV12-3/TRBV12-4	TRBJ1-5
ASSLEFTQY	many	TRBV7-2	TRBJ2-5
ASSNSTGGIAYEQY	NA	TRBV7-9	TRBJ2-7
ASSRLAGPIYTDTQY	NA	TRBV5-1	TRBJ2-3
ASSVSGYEQY	few	TRBV7-2	TRBJ2-7
AWSVIEETQY	NA	TRBV30	TRBJ2-5
ASSVGLASADTQY	many	TRBV7-2	TRBJ2-3
ASSLEWAANYGYT	NA	TRBV5-1	TRBJ1-2
SARARTGTGSYVNYGYT	NA	TRBV20-1	TRBJ1-2
ASSQDWGEIWNEQF	NA	TRBV14	TRBJ2-1
SAREPGLADQYNEQF	NA	TRBV20-1	TRBJ2-1
ASSHDRGENYEQY	NA	TRBV7-3	TRBJ2-7
ASSTRVGNEQF	few	TRBV5-1	TRBJ2-1